Listed below are T cell receptor beta chains from one sample, sequenced in a study of blood T cells in healthy people across ages. TCRdb re-derived calls from the 5' RACE reads in MiXCR, one entry per CDR3 protein. The sample includes 800,000 or so distinct CDR3 sequences, 55% to 65% of them seen just once. The sample taken for sequencing was blood. These receptors all come from a man aged 30 to 45 in good health. The CDR3 runs from the conserved cysteine through the conserved F or W. Fields, in order: J gene, V gene, CDR3 protein.

TRBJ2-1	TRBV9	CASSVGGTSDRQFF
NA	TRBV6-2/TRBV6-3	CASSYSNGASSYEQYF
NA	TRBV20-1	CSARVPGETQYF
TRBJ1-1	TRBV9	CASSVVGAATEAFF
TRBJ2-3	TRBV5-1	CASSWGQGGDTQYF
TRBJ2-1	TRBV6-6	CASSSGTGALNEQFF
TRBJ2-5	TRBV20-1	CSAHTGVETQYF
TRBJ1-5	TRBV6-5	CASSSGTTYNQPQHF
TRBJ2-1	TRBV20-1	CSARDLSSYNEQFF
TRBJ2-7	TRBV7-9	CASSVPGGNTDVQYF
TRBJ2-3	TRBV15	CATSRQGQGVADTQYF
TRBJ2-1	TRBV7-9	CASSLDWGPYNEQFF
TRBJ2-7	TRBV20-1	CSARPRITYEQYF
TRBJ2-3	TRBV4-1	CASSQEGTGGSDTQYF
TRBJ2-1	TRBV3-1	CASSPSALAGGYNEQFF
TRBJ1-1	TRBV6-1	CASSEWAVMNTEAFF
TRBJ2-5	TRBV7-2	CASSWGRAETQYF
TRBJ2-7	TRBV7-8	CASSLGVDYYEQYF
TRBJ2-2	TRBV7-9	CASSLATEGTGELFF
TRBJ1-4	TRBV10-2	CASSDSAGSNEKLFF
TRBJ1-1	TRBV9	CASRTQEDTEAFF
TRBJ1-2	TRBV10-3	CAIRSGPGNGYTF
TRBJ1-2	TRBV9	CASSVATDHGGYTF
TRBJ1-2	TRBV12-3/TRBV12-4	CASSLKGARGYTF
TRBJ1-2	TRBV7-6	CASSRGTGATNYGYTF
TRBJ2-1	TRBV3-1	CATGTSGPNEQFF
TRBJ2-7	TRBV6-1	CASSEAVGGGSYEQYF
TRBJ2-5	TRBV7-8	CASSYSPPGGGAKTQYF
TRBJ2-4	TRBV7-9	CASSLANRAKNIQYF
TRBJ2-7	TRBV7-8	CASSLGGGVRSYEQYF
TRBJ2-7	TRBV12-3/TRBV12-4	CASSPPKRLLYEQYF
TRBJ2-7	TRBV20-1	CSADALAPSSYEQYF
TRBJ2-1	TRBV12-3/TRBV12-4	CAIGGRGSGYNEQFF
TRBJ1-4	TRBV7-2	CASSKGAVNEKLFF
TRBJ1-1	TRBV12-3/TRBV12-4	CASGYNTEAFF
TRBJ2-7	TRBV4-3	CASSQALGTETYEQYF
TRBJ2-3	TRBV7-2	CASSLGIGRGPTDTQYF
TRBJ2-5	TRBV6-2/TRBV6-3	CASRYPDRAETQYF
TRBJ1-2	TRBV20-1	CSAEKGLNYGYTF
TRBJ2-3	TRBV28	CASSFDMPRDTQYF
TRBJ2-1	TRBV5-1	CASSLGHLSYNEQFF
NA	TRBV6-2/TRBV6-3	CASSYPRTSGTYEQYF
TRBJ1-2	TRBV4-2	CASSQAPGDNYGYTF
TRBJ2-5	TRBV28	CASTLYINQETQYF
TRBJ2-7	TRBV20-1	CSNLQGLVYEQYF
TRBJ2-3	TRBV27	CASSLRGQGSTDTQYF